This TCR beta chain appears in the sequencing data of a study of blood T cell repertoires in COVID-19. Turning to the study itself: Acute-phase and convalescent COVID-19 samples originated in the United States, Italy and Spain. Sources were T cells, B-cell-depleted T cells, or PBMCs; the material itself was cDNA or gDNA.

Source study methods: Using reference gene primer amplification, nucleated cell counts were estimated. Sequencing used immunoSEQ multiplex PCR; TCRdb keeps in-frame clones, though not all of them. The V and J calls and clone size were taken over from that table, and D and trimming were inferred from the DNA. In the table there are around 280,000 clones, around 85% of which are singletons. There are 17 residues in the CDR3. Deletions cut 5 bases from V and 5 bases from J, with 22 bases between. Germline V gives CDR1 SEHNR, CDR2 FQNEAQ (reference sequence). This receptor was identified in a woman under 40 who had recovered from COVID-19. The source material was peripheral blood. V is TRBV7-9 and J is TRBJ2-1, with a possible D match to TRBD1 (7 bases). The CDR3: CASSPNLRDRGHNEQFF. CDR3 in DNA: TGTGCCAGCAGCCCCAATTTGCGGGACAGAGGCCACAATGAGCAGTTCTTC.